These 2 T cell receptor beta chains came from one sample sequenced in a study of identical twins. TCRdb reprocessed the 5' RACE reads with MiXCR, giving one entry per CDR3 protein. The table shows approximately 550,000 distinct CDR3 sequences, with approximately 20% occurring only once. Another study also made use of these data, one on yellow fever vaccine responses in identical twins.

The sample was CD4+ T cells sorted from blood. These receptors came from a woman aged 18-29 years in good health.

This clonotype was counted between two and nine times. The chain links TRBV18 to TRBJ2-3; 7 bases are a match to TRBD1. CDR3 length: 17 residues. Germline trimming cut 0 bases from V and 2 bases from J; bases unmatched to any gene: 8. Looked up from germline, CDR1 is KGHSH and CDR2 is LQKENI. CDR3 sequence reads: CASSPPRTGLITDTQYF. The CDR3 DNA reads TGTGCCAGCTCACCACCGAGGACAGGACTGATCACAGATACGCAGTATTTT.

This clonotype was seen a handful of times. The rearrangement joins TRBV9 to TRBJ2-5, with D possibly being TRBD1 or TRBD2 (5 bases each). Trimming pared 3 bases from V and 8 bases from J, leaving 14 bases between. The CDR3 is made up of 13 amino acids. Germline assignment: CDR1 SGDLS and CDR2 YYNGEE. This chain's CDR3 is CASSEGTAKTQYF. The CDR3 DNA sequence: TGTGCCAGCAGCGAGGGGACGGCGAAAACCCAGTACTTC.